This T cell receptor beta chain derives from a study of response to subunit inactivated influenza vaccine. TCRdb itself ran the RT-PCR reads through MiXCR, one entry per CDR3 protein. This table holds just under 550,000 distinct CDR3 sequences, roughly 25% found once. Germline V gives CDR1 SGHDN, CDR2 FVKESK. The V end was cut by 4 bases, the J end by 10 bases, with 17 bases between. There are 14 residues in the CDR3. As concerns this clonotype: Its antigen is still unknown.

Study results and limitations: That few new T cells are recruited by each seasonal influenza vaccination was the authors' suggestion.

In addition, the sample was reused for a study of T cells expressing NK-cell markers. That study reports: The authors made TCR beta cDNA libraries by 5'RACE template switching. This switching added a universal primer site and UMIs. TCR beta repertoires came from sorted CD3+CD56+NKG2C+, CD3+CD56+NKG2C- and CD3+CD56-NKG2C+ T cells. Of eight sequenced donors, seven were HCMV-seropositive and one HCMV-seronegative. Uncertainty persisted over the HCMV specificity of expanded NKG2C+ T cell clones.

This receptor was taken from a man in his fifties who received an inactivated influenza vaccine. The sequencing used CD4+ T cells sorted from PBMCs, collected 11 to 12 days after vaccination. The gene calls are TRBV14 and TRBJ2-1; weak D call: TRBD1 (6 bases). CDR3 amino acids: CASSPSLGTTEQFF. CDR3 nucleotides: TGTGCCAGCAGCCCTTCATTGGGGACAACAGAGCAGTTCTTC.